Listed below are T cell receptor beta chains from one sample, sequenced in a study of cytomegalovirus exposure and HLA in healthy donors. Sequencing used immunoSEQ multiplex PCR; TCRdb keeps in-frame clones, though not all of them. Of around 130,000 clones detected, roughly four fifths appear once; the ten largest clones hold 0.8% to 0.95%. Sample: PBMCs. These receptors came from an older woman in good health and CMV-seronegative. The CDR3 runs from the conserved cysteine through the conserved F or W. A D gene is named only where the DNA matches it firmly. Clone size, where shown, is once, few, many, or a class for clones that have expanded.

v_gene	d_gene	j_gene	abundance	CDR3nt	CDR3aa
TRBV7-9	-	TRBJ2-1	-	TGTGCCAGCAGCCTCGGGTGGTCCCGCGGCTCCTACAATGAGCAGTTCTTC	CASSLGWSRGSYNEQFF
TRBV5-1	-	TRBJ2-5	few	TGCGCCAGCAGCTTGACTAGCTTGATGGAGACCCAGTACTTC	CASSLTSLMETQYF
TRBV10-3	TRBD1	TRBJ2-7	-	TGTGCCATCAGACCGGGACAGGGGACCTACGAGCAGTACTTC	CAIRPGQGTYEQYF
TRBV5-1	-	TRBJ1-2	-	TGCGCCAGCAGCGCCCCCTCGGACAGAGCGGACTTC	CASSAPSDRADF
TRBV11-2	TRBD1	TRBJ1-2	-	TGTGCCAGCAGCTTAACACAGGGGTTCAGTGGCTACACCTTC	CASSLTQGFSGYTF
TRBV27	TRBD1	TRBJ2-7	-	TGTGCCAGCAGTCCCTCGGCCCGGGACAGGGATGGACCTATCTACGAGCAGTACTTC	CASSPSARDRDGPIYEQYF
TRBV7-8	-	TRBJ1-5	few	TGTGCCAGCAGCTTACTCAGGGGTGTTAGTCAGCCCCAGCATTTT	CASSLLRGVSQPQHF
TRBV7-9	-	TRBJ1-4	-	TGTTCCAGCAGCCAGGAAACCATTCTCTTTTTT	CSSSQETILFF
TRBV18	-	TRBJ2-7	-	TGTGCCAGCTCACCCACCTTTGGTGGAGGGCACTACGAGCAGTACTTC	CASSPTFGGGHYEQYF
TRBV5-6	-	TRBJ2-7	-	TGTGCCAGCAGCATTCCCTCATCCTACGAGCAGTACTTC	CASSIPSSYEQYF
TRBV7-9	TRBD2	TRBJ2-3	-	TGTGCCAGCAACCACGCAGCACAAGCGGGAGACACAGATACGCAGTATTTT	CASNHAAQAGDTDTQYF
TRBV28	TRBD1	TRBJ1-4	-	TGTGCCAGCTCTCGACAGGGTGTTGAAAAACTGTTTTTT	CASSRQGVEKLFF
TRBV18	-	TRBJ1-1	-	TGTGCCAGCTCACCTTTAGGGGCGAACACTGAAGCTTTCTTT	CASSPLGANTEAFF
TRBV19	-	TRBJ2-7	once	TGTGCCAGTAGTACCTACAGATCCTACGAGCAGTACTTC	CASSTYRSYEQYF
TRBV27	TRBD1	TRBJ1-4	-	TGTGCCAGCAGTCGACGACCGGGACAGACTAATGAAAAACTGTTTTTT	CASSRRPGQTNEKLFF
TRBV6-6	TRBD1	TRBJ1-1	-	TGTGCCAGCCGACAGGGCTACACTGAAGCTTTCTTT	CASRQGYTEAFF